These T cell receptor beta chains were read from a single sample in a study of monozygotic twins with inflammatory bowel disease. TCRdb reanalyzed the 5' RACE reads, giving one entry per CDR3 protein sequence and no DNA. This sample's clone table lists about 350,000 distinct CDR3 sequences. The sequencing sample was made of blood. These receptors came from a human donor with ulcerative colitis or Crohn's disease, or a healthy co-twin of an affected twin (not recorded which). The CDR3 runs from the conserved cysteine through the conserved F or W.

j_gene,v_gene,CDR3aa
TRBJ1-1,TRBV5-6,CASSPGTSTEAFF
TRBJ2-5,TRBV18,CASSPGTSRGEETQYF
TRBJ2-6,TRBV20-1,CSASGTGISGANVLTF
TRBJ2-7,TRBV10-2,CASSESFLGGAEQYF
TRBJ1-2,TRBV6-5,CASSYGGDYGYTF
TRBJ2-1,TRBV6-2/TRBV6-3,CASGRAVVPYNEQFF
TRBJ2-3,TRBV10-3,CAISGRVTGVTDTQYF
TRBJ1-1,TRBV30,CAWSPTRTGLSNTEAFF
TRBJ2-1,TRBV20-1,CSAREGWNEQFF
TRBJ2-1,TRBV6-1,CASSADRGQGEFF
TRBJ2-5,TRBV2,CASQGLAGGFLQETQYF
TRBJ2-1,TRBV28,CASISYWRNEQFF
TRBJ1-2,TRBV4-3,CASSQDRAQNYGYTF
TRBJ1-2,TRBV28,CASSSPAGKNYGYTF
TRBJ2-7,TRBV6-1,CASTSGREQYF
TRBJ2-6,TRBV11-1,CASSLGTGAGSGANVLTF
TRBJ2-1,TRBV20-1,CSARIAGGYNEQFF
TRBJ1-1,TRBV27,CASRPPAYTEAFF
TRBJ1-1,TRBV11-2,CASSLASSENTEAFF
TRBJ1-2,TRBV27,CASKNRNYGYTF
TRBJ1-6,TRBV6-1,CASSTGIYNSPLHF
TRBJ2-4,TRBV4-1,CASSQVGTRNIQYF
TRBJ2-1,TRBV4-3,CASSQGQGPSSYNEQFF